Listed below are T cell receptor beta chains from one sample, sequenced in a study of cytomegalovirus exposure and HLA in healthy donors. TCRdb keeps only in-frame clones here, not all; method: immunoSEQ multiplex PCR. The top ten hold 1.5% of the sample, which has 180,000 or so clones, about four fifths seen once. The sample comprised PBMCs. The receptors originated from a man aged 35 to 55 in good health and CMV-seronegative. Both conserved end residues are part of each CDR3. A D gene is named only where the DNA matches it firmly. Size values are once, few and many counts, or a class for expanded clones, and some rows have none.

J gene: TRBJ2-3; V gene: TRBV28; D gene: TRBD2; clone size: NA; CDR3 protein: CASSWTSGGLGDTQYF; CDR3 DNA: TGTGCCAGCAGTTGGACTAGCGGGGGACTTGGGGATACGCAGTATTTT
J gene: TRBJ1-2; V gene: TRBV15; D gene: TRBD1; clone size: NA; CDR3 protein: CATRATGEGYGYTF; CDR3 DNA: TGTGCCACCAGAGCGACAGGGGAAGGGTATGGCTACACCTTC
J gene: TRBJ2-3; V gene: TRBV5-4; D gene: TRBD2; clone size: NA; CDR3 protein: CASRKRGGGGTDTQYF; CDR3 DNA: TGTGCCAGCAGGAAGCGGGGGGGCGGTGGGACAGATACGCAGTATTTT
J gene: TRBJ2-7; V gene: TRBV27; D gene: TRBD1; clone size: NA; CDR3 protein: CASSFWTGGHEQYF; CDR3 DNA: TGTGCCAGCAGTTTTTGGACAGGGGGCCACGAGCAGTACTTC
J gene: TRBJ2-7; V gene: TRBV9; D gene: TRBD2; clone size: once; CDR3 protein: CASSPRPGLASAYEQYF; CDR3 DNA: TGTGCCAGCAGCCCCCGCCCGGGACTAGCGTCAGCCTACGAGCAGTACTTC
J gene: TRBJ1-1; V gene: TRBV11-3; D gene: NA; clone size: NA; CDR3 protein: CASSPRQMNTEAFF; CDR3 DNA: TGTGCCAGCAGCCCGCGACAGATGAACACTGAAGCTTTCTTT
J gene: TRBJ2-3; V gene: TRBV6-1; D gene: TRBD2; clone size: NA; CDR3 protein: CASSGGLATDTQYF; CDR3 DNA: TGTGCCAGCAGTGGGGGACTAGCGACAGATACGCAGTATTTT
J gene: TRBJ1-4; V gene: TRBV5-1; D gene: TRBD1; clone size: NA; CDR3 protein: CASSLGGQGGEKLFF; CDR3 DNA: TGCGCCAGCAGCCTAGGGGGACAGGGAGGTGAAAAACTGTTTTTT
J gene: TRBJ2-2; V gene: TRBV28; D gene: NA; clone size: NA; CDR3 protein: CASRSPNTGELFF; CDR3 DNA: TGTGCCAGCAGATCCCCTAACACCGGGGAGCTGTTTTTT
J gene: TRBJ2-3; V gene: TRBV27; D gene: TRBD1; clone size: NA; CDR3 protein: CASSTLGQGETDTQYF; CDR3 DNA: TGTGCCAGCAGTACCCTGGGACAGGGGGAAACAGATACGCAGTATTTT
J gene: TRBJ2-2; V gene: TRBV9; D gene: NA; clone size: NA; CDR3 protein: CASSSRGRTSNTGELFF; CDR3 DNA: TGTGCCAGCAGCTCGCGGGGACGAACCTCGAACACCGGGGAGCTGTTTTTT
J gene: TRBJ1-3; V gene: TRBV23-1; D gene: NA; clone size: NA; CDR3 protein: CASSQRDSGNTIYF; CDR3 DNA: TGCGCCAGCAGTCAACGGGACTCTGGAAACACCATATATTTT
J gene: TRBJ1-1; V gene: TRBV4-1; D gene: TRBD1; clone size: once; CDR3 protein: CASSQGDRNTEAFF; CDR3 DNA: TGCGCCAGCAGCCAAGGGGACAGGAACACTGAAGCTTTCTTT
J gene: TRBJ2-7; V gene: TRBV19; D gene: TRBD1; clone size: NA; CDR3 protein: CASSEVRGPYDEQYF; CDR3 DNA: TGTGCCAGTAGTGAAGTCAGGGGGCCCTACGACGAGCAGTACTTC
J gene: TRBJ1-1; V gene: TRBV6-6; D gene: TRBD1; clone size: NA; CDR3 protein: CASRGTGLNTEAFF; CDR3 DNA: TGTGCCAGCAGGGGGACAGGGCTGAACACTGAAGCTTTCTTT
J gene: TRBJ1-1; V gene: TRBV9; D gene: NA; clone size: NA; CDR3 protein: CASSGRTANTEAFF; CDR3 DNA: TGTGCCAGCAGCGGACGGACAGCCAATACCGAAGCTTTCTTT
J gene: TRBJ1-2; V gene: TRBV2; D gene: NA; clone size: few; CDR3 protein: CASRLNYGEYGYTF; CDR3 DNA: TGTGCCAGCCGTTTAAACTACGGAGAATATGGCTACACCTTC
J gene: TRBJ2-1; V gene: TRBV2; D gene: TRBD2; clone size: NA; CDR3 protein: CASIPGGGARVEQFF; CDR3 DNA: TGTGCCAGCATCCCTGGCGGGGGGGCCAGGGTTGAGCAGTTCTTC
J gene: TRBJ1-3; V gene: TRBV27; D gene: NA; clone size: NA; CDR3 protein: CASSPFPGGGNTIYF; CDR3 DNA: TGTGCCAGCAGTCCCTTTCCGGGAGGTGGAAACACCATATATTTT
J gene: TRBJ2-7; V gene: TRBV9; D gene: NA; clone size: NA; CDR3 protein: CASSVGGGAYEQYF; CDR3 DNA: TGTGCCAGCAGCGTAGGTGGGGGCGCCTACGAGCAGTACTTC
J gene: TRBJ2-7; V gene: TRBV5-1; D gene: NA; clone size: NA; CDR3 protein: CASSLDRFEQYF; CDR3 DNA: TGCGCCAGCAGCCTGGACAGATTCGAGCAGTACTTC
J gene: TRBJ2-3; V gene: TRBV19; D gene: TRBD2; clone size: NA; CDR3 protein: CASSRGGRTEDTQYF; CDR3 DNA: TGTGCCAGTAGTAGAGGCGGGAGGACCGAGGATACGCAGTATTTT
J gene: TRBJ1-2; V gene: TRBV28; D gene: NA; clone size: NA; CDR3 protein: CASSLLGSYGYTF; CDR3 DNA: TGTGCCAGCAGTTTATTGGGCAGCTATGGCTACACCTTC
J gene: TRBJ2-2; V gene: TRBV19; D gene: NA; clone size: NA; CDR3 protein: CASSTRTPSGTGELFF; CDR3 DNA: TGTGCCAGTAGTACTCGGACTCCCTCGGGGACCGGGGAGCTGTTTTTT
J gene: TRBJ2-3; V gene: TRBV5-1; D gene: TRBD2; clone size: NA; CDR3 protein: CASKFLAGGPADTQYF; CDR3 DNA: TGCGCCAGCAAGTTCCTAGCGGGAGGGCCCGCAGATACGCAGTATTTT
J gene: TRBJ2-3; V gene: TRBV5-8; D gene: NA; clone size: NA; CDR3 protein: CASKSAPSTDTQYF; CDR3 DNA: TGTGCCAGCAAATCAGCGCCAAGCACAGATACGCAGTATTTT
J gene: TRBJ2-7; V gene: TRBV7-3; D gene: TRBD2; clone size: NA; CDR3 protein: CASSLRAGTSGAYEQYF; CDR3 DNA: TGTGCCAGCAGCTTAAGGGCAGGGACTAGCGGGGCCTACGAGCAGTACTTC
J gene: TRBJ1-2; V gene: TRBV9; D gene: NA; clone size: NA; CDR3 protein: CASSVNEVANYGYTF; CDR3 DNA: TGTGCCAGCAGCGTAAACGAGGTAGCTAACTATGGCTACACCTTC
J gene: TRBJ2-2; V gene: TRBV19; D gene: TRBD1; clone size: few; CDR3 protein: CASSSGGSSGELFF; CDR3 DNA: TGTGCCAGTAGCTCAGGGGGCAGCTCCGGGGAGCTGTTTTTT
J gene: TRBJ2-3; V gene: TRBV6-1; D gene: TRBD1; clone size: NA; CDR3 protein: CASSARTGERQGDTQYF; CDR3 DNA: TGTGCCAGCAGTGCACGGACAGGGGAGCGCCAAGGAGATACGCAGTATTTT
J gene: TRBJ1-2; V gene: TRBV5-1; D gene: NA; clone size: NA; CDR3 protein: CASSVDSPNYGYTF; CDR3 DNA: TGCGCCAGCAGCGTGGACAGCCCAAACTATGGCTACACCTTC
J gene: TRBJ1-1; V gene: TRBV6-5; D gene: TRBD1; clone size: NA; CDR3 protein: CASSSTGGHTEAFF; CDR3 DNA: TGTGCCAGCAGTTCGACAGGGGGCCACACTGAAGCTTTCTTT
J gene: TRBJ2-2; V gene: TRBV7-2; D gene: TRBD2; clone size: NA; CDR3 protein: CASSLAVSSGRRYTGKLFF; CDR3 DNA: TGTGCCAGCAGCTTAGCAGTTTCTAGCGGGAGAAGATACACCGGGAAGCTGTTTTTT
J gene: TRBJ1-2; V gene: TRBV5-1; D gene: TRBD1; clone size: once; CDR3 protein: CASSLGQGPGYTF; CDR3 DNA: TGCGCCAGCAGCCTAGGACAGGGGCCCGGCTACACCTTC
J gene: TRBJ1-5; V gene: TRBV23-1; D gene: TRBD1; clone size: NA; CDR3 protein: CASSQGTGGNQPQHF; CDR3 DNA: TGCGCCAGCAGTCAAGGGACAGGGGGCAATCAGCCCCAGCATTTT
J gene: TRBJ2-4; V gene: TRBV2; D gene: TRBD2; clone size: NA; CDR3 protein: CASIGTSRAKNIQYF; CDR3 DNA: TGTGCCAGCATAGGGACTAGCAGGGCCAAAAACATTCAGTACTTC
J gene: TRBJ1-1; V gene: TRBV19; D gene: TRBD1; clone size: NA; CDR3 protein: CASSTRQGARFTEAFF; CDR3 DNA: TGTGCCAGTAGTACGAGACAGGGGGCGCGGTTCACTGAAGCTTTCTTT
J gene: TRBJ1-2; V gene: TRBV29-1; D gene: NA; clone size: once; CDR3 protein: CSAGAQGYNYGYTF; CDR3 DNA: TGCAGCGCTGGTGCACAGGGATATAACTATGGCTACACCTTC
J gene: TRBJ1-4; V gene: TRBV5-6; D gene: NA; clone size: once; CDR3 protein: CASSYRTATNEKLFF; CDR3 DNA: TGTGCCAGCAGCTATAGGACAGCAACTAATGAAAAACTGTTTTTT
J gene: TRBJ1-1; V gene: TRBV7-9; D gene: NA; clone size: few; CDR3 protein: CASSFMNTEAFF; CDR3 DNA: TGTGCCAGCAGCTTTATGAACACTGAAGCTTTCTTT
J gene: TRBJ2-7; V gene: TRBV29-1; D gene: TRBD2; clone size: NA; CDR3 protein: CSVAQGRGYEQYF; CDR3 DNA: TGCAGCGTTGCCCAAGGGAGGGGCTACGAGCAGTACTTC
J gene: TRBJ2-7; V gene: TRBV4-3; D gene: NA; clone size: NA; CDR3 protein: CASSQEGAASYEQYF; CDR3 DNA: TGCGCCAGCAGCCAAGAGGGCGCAGCCTCCTACGAGCAGTACTTC
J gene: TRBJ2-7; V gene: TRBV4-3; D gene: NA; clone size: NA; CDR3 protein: CASSQGLSFQYEQYF; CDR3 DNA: TGCGCCAGCAGCCAAGGTCTTAGTTTCCAATACGAGCAGTACTTC
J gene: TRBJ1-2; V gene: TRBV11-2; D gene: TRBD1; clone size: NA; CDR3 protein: CASSLGQGDYGYTF; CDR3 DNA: TGTGCCAGCAGCTTAGGACAGGGGGACTATGGCTACACCTTC
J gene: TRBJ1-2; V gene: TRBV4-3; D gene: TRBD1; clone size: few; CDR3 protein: CASSQRTGGIGYGYTF; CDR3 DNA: TGCGCCAGCAGCCAAAGGACAGGGGGCATCGGCTATGGCTACACCTTC
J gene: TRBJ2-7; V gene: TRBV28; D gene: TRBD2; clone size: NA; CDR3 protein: CASKTSGATYEQYF; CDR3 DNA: TGTGCCAGTAAGACTAGCGGGGCGACCTACGAGCAGTACTTC
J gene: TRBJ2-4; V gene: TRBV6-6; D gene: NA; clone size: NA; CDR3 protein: CASSYEGQSKNIQYF; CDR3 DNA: TGTGCCAGCAGTTACGAGGGACAATCCAAAAACATTCAGTACTTC
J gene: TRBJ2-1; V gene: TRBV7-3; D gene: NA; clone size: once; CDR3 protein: CASSLSPQGEQFF; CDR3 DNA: TGTGCCAGCAGCTTAAGTCCCCAGGGTGAGCAGTTCTTC
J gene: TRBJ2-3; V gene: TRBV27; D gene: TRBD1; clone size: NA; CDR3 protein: CASTLDRATDTQYF; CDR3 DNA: TGTGCCAGCACCCTGGACAGGGCCACAGATACGCAGTATTTT
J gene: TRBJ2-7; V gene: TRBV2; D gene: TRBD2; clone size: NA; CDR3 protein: CASSPGLAGGQKYF; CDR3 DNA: TGTGCCAGCAGTCCGGGACTAGCGGGAGGGCAAAAGTACTTC
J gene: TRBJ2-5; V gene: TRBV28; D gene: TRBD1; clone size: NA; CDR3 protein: CASTSGGRETQYF; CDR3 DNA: TGTGCCAGCACGTCAGGGGGCCGTGAGACCCAGTACTTC
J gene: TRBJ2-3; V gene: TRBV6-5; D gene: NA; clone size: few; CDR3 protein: CASSYASRRGDTQYF; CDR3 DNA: TGTGCCAGCAGTTATGCGTCTCGGCGGGGAGATACGCAGTATTTT
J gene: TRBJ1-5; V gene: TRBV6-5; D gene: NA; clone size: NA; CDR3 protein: CASSRRRDNQPQHF; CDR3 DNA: TGTGCCAGCAGTCGAAGACGGGACAATCAGCCCCAGCATTTT
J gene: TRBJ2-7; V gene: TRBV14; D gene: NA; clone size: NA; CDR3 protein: CASSQDGRVKYEQYF; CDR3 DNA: TGTGCCAGCAGCCAAGACGGCAGGGTGAAGTACGAGCAGTACTTC
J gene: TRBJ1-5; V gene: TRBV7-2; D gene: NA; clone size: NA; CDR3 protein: CASSLVRTDNQPQHF; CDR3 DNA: TGTGCCAGCAGCTTAGTTCGGACAGATAATCAGCCCCAGCATTTT
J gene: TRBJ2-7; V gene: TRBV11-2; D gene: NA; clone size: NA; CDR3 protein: CASSLSGIGVHSRSYEQYF; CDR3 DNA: TGTGCCAGCTCGCTTAGTGGGATAGGGGTTCATTCCCGAAGCTACGAGCAGTACTTC
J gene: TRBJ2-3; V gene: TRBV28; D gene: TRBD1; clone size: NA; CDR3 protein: CASLTGAGDTQYF; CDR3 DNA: TGTGCCAGCTTAACAGGGGCCGGAGATACGCAGTATTTT
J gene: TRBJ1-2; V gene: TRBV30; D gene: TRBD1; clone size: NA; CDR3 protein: CAWRGQGFYGYTF; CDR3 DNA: TGTGCCTGGAGGGGACAGGGCTTCTATGGCTACACCTTC
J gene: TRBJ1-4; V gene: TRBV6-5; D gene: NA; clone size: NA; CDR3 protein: CATRENEKLFF; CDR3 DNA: TGTGCCACCAGAGAGAATGAAAAACTGTTTTTT